This T cell receptor beta chain comes out of a study of blood T cell repertoires in COVID-19. Study-level information: Collection of acute and convalescent COVID-19 samples took place in the United States, Italy and Spain. Sources were T cells, B-cell-depleted T cells, or PBMCs; the material itself was cDNA or gDNA.

In the study's own analysis: The assay estimated nucleated cells by amplifying reference gene primers. This table comes from immunoSEQ multiplex PCR, and its TCRdb copy is limited to in-frame clones, with some not included. V, J and clone size are those of that table, while D and trimming were read from the DNA. The sample includes about 410,000 clones, 75% to 90% of them seen just once. Unmatched junction bases numbered 3, after V lost 6 bases and J lost 0 bases. CDR1 and CDR2 from the germline V gene are MNHEY and SVGAGI. CDR3 size: 14 residues. This receptor was identified in a woman in her 30s with active or convalescent COVID-19. The source material was peripheral blood. The gene calls are TRBV6-5 and TRBJ1-1; 8 nucleotides align to TRBD1. Written as DNA, the CDR3 is TGTGCCAGCAGCAAGGACAGGGTGAACACTGAAGCTTTCTTT. It yields the protein CASSKDRVNTEAFF.